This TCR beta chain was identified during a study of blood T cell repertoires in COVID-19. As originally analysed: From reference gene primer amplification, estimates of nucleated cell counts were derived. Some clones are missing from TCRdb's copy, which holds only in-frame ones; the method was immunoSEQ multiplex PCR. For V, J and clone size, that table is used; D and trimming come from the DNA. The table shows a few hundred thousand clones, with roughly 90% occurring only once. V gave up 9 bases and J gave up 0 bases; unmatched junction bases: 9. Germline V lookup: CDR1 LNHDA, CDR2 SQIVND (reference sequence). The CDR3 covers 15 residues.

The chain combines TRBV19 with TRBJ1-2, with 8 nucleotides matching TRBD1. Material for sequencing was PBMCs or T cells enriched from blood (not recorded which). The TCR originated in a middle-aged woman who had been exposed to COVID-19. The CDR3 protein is CARFQRQGTNYGYTF. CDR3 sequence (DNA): TGTGCCAGATTCCAAAGACAGGGGACTAACTATGGCTACACCTTC. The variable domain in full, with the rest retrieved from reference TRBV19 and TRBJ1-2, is DGGITQSPKYLFRKEGQNVTLSCEQNLNHDAMYWYRQDPGQGLRLIYYSQIVNDFQKGDIAEGYSVSREKKESFPLTVTSAQKNPTAFYLCARFQRQGTNYGYTFGSGTRLTVV.